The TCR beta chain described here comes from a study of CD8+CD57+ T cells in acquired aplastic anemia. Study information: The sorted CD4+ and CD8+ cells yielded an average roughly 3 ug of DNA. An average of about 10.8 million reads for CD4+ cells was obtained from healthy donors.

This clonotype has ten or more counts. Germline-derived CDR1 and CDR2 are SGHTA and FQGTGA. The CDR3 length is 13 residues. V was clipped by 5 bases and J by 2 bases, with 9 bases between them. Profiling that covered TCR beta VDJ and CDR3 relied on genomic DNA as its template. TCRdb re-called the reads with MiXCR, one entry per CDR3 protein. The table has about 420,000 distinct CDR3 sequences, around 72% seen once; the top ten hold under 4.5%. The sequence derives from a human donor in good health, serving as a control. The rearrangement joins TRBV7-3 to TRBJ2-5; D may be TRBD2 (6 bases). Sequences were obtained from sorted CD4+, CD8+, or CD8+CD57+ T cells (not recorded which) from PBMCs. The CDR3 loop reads CASSRGLQETQYF. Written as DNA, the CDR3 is TGTGCCAGCAGCCGGGGACTTCAAGAGACCCAGTACTTC.